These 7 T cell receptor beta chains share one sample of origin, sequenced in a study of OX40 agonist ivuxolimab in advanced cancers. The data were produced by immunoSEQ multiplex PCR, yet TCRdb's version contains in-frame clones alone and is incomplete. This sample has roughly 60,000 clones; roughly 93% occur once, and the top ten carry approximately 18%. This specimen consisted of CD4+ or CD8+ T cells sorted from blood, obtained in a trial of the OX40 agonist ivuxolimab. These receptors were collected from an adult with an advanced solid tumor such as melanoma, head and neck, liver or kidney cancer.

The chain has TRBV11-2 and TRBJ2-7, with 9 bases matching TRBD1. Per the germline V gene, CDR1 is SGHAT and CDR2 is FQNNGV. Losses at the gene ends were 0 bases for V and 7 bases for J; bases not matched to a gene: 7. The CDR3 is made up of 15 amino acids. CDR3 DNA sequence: TGTGCCAGCAGCTTAGAATGGACAGGGGTGGGGGAGCAGTACTTC. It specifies CASSLEWTGVGEQYF.

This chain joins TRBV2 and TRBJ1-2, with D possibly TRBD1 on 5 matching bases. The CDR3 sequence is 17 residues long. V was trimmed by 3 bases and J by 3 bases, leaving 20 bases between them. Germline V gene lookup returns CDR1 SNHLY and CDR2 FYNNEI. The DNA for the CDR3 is TGTGCCAGCAGTGATCTGTGGGGGAGGGAGGCTCACTATGGCTACACCTTC. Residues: CASSDLWGREAHYGYTF.

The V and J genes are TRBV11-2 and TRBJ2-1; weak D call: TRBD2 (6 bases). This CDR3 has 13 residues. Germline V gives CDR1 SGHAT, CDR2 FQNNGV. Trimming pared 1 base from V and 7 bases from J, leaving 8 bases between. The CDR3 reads CASSLGAGNEQFF. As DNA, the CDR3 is TGTGCCAGCAGCTTAGGCGCGGGGAATGAGCAGTTCTTC.

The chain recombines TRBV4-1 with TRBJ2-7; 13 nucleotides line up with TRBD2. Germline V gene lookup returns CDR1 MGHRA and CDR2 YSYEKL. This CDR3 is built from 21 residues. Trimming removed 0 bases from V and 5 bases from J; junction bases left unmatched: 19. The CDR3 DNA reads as TGCGCCAGCAGCCAAGATCCTCTACGCACTAGCGGGAGGGGCGTGAAGAACGAGCAGTACTTC. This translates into CASSQDPLRTSGRGVKNEQYF.

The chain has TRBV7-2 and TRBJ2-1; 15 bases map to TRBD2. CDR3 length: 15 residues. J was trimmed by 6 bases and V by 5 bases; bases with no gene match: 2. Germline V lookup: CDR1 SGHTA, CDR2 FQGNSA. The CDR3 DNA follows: TGTGCCAGCAGCCCGGGACTAGCGGGGGGCAATGAGCAGTTCTTC. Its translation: CASSPGLAGGNEQFF.

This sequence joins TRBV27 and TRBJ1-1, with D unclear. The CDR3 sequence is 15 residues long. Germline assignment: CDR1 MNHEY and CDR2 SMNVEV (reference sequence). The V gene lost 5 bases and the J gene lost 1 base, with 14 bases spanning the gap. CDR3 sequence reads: CASSLTGLPNTEAFF. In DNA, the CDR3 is TGTGCCAGCAGTCTGACCGGACTTCCGAACACTGAAGCTTTCTTT.

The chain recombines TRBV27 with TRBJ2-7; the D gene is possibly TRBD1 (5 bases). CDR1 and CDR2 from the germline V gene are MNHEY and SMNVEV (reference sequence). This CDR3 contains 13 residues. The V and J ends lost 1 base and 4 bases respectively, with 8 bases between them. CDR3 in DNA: TGTGCCAGCAGTTTATTTTACAGGTACGAGCAGTACTTC. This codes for CASSLFYRYEQYF.